The entry below gives a single TCR beta chain sequence along with its context. Germline lookup yields CDR1 SGHVS and CDR2 FNYEAQ. The ends were cut back, 4 bases at V and 3 bases at J, with 10 bases in the middle. This CDR3 has 13 amino acids. Only in-frame clones appear in the TCRdb table, and some are missing; sequencing was by immunoSEQ multiplex PCR. This sample carries more than 400,000 clones, 90% to 96% of them seen once, and the ten largest clones take 0.06%. The source of the sample is a study of shared clonotypes between healthy human individuals. Study summary: Participating donors consisted of two women and three men aged 18 to 49.

Naive CD4+ cells were CD45RA-selected; the remaining cells were memory. Sequences were obtained from naive CD4+ T cells sorted from blood. Described subset: CD45RA+ positively selected. The receptor comes from a woman in her thirties in good health. The J gene is TRBJ2-7, the V gene TRBV7-6, with D possibly TRBD2 on 6 matching bases. The CDR3 spells CASSSGLLYEQYF. CDR3 sequence (DNA): TGTGCCAGCAGCTCCGGACTACTCTACGAGCAGTACTTC.